These T cell receptor beta chains were read from a single sample in a study of blood T cell repertoires in COVID-19. The table came from immunoSEQ multiplex PCR; TCRdb's copy has only in-frame clones and leaves some out. The sample contains 150,000 or so clones, around 83% of which appear only once. Sequenced material: PBMCs or T cells enriched from blood (not recorded which). These receptors were collected from a woman in her forties or fifties who had been exposed to COVID-19. The CDR3 runs from the conserved cysteine through the conserved F or W. Fields, in order: J gene, clone size, V gene, D gene, CDR3 protein, CDR3 DNA. The D gene is left open where the match is weak. Clone size appears in some rows only: once, few, many, or a class for an expanded clone.

>TRBJ2-7|-|TRBV15|-
CATSKETGLYEQYF
TGTGCCACCAGCAAAGAGACAGGCCTCTACGAGCAGTACTTC
>TRBJ2-7|once|TRBV7-2|TRBD2
CASSPVPGGPNEQYF
TGTGCCAGCAGCCCGGTTCCGGGAGGTCCGAACGAGCAGTACTTC
>TRBJ2-7|-|TRBV5-6|TRBD1
CASSLKGAAHYEQYF
TGTGCCAGCAGCTTGAAGGGGGCGGCCCACTACGAGCAGTACTTC
>TRBJ2-1|-|TRBV6-4|TRBD1
CASSAGDSTGGEQFF
TGTGCCAGCAGTGCGGGAGATTCTACAGGGGGCGAGCAGTTCTTC
>TRBJ1-2|once|TRBV5-6|-
CASSLSRGYGYTF
TGTGCCAGCAGCTTGTCCAGGGGCTATGGCTACACCTTC
>TRBJ2-1|-|TRBV6-2/TRBV6-3|-
CASSNTQNEQFF
TGTGCCAGCAGTAACACCCAAAATGAGCAGTTCTTC
>TRBJ2-2|-|TRBV5-1|TRBD1
CASSLRQGASGELFF
TGCGCCAGCAGCTTGAGACAGGGGGCCTCCGGGGAGCTGTTTTTT
>TRBJ1-5|once|TRBV28|TRBD1
CASTLQGPNQPQHF
TGTGCCAGCACCCTACAGGGGCCCAATCAGCCCCAGCATTTT
>TRBJ2-7|-|TRBV25-1|TRBD2
CASRSGGRDEQYF
TGTGCCAGCAGGAGCGGGGGGCGGGACGAGCAGTACTTC
>TRBJ2-1|-|TRBV29-1|TRBD2
CSVEERDYQFF
TGCAGCGTTGAAGAACGGGACTACCAGTTCTTC
>TRBJ1-5|-|TRBV23-1|-
CASSQSGGANQPQHF
TGCGCCAGCAGTCAATCGGGAGGGGCCAATCAGCCCCAGCATTTT
>TRBJ1-1|-|TRBV2|TRBD1
CASSGLAGTGAGRTEAFF
TGTGCCAGCAGTGGACTAGCCGGGACAGGGGCGGGTCGCACTGAAGCTTTCTTT
>TRBJ2-2|-|TRBV5-5|TRBD1
CASRPGTGITGELFF
TGTGCCAGCAGGCCCGGGACAGGAATCACCGGGGAGCTGTTTTTT
>TRBJ2-5|-|TRBV3-1/TRBV3-2|TRBD2
CASSPRTSVGKETQYF
TGTGCCAGCAGCCCTCGAACTAGCGTTGGGAAAGAGACCCAGTACTTC
>TRBJ1-5|-|TRBV3-1/TRBV3-2|-
CASSDTDQPQHF
TGTGCCAGCAGCGACACGGATCAGCCCCAGCATTTT
>TRBJ2-5|-|TRBV3-1/TRBV3-2|TRBD2
CASSHRLAGSQETQYF
TGTGCCAGCAGCCATCGACTAGCGGGGAGCCAAGAGACCCAGTACTTC
>TRBJ2-2|many|TRBV6-2/TRBV6-3|-
CASSYPRERFDAGELFF
TGTGCCAGCAGTTATCCGAGGGAACGGTTCGACGCCGGGGAGCTGTTTTTT
>TRBJ2-7|few|TRBV11-2|-
CASSLAYEQYF
TGTGCCAGCAGCTTAGCGTACGAGCAGTACTTC
>TRBJ2-2|-|TRBV7-3|TRBD2
CASSLHGGANTGELFF
TGTGCCAGCAGCTTACACGGGGGGGCGAACACCGGGGAGCTGTTTTTT
>TRBJ2-2|-|TRBV10-2|TRBD1
CASSVTGVGTGELFF
TGCGCCAGCAGTGTAACAGGGGTAGGCACCGGGGAGCTGTTTTTT
>TRBJ1-5|-|TRBV12-5|-
CASGSPGDAGNQPQHF
TGTGCTAGTGGTTCGCCCGGAGACGCGGGCAATCAGCCCCAGCATTTT
>TRBJ1-2|-|TRBV19|-
CASRGEGYGYTF
TGTGCCAGTAGGGGGGAGGGCTATGGCTACACCTTC